This TCR beta chain was sequenced in a study of graft-versus-host responses after intestinal transplantation. The repertoire was sequenced with immunoSEQ multiplex PCR; TCRdb's copy has only in-frame clones and lacks some. The sample holds about 90,000 clones, 90% to 95% seen once. The germline gives CDR1 MNHEY, CDR2 SVGAGI. V lost 8 bases and J 8 bases, leaving 18 bases between the germline ends. This CDR3 spans 13 amino acids. As to this clone: Its specificity is unknown.

The V and J genes are TRBV6-5 and TRBJ1-2; D may be TRBD1 (6 bases). Sequenced material: unstimulated CD8+ T cells sorted from spleen or lymph node cells, taken before transplant. This clonotype originated in a human donor who was the organ donor for an intestinal transplant. CDR3 amino acids: CASFGQFYIGYTF. For the CDR3, the DNA is TGTGCCAGCTTTGGACAGTTCTATATCGGCTACACCTTC.